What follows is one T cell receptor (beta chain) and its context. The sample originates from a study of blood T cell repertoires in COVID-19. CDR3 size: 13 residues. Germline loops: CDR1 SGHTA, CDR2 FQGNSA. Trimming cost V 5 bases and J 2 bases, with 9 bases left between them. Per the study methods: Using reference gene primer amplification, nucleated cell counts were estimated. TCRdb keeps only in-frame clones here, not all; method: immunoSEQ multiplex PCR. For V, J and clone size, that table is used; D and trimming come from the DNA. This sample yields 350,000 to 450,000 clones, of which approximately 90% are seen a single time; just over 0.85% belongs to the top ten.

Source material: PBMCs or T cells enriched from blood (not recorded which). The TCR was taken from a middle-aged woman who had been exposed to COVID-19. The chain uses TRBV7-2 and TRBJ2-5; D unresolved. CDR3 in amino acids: CASSPMRQETQYF. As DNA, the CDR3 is TGTGCCAGCAGCCCCATGCGGCAAGAGACCCAGTACTTC.